The rows below give T cell receptor beta chains drawn from one sample of a study of T cells in Graves' hyperthyroidism and ophthalmopathy. MiXCR was run by TCRdb on the multiplex PCR reads, yielding one entry per CDR3 protein. The sample has under 800,000 distinct CDR3 sequences, around 15% seen once. Sequences were obtained from blood. These receptors were obtained from a woman between 18 and 30 years old with Graves' hyperthyroidism. The conserved cysteine and the conserved F or W are not part of the CDR3 here. A D gene is named only where the DNA matches it firmly.

cdr3_aa: ASSFSSGGLTDTQY; d_call: TRBD2; v_call: TRBV7-3
cdr3_aa: ASSYGTSMIYEQY; d_call: TRBD2; v_call: TRBV12-3/TRBV12-4
cdr3_aa: ASSSRLAGGPAYNEQF; d_call: TRBD2; v_call: TRBV11-2
cdr3_aa: ASSFYDISYEQY; d_call: NA; v_call: TRBV11-3
cdr3_aa: ASSLQGPSYEQY; d_call: NA; v_call: TRBV11-3
cdr3_aa: ASSQEGGGYTEAF; d_call: NA; v_call: TRBV4-3
cdr3_aa: ASSRSVGSYEQY; d_call: NA; v_call: TRBV14
cdr3_aa: ATSDFAGGEAF; d_call: NA; v_call: TRBV24-1
cdr3_aa: ASSPLRVREQY; d_call: NA; v_call: TRBV7-9
cdr3_aa: ASRNGGQPQH; d_call: NA; v_call: TRBV7-9
cdr3_aa: ASRSSFNTEAF; d_call: NA; v_call: TRBV7-3
cdr3_aa: ASSGIPEEAF; d_call: NA; v_call: TRBV6-1
cdr3_aa: ASRRKPTTGDVYEQY; d_call: TRBD1; v_call: TRBV27
cdr3_aa: ATSRGTPSVEQY; d_call: NA; v_call: TRBV15
cdr3_aa: ASSDSGASATQY; d_call: NA; v_call: TRBV2
cdr3_aa: ASSAQGETQY; d_call: NA; v_call: TRBV12-3/TRBV12-4
cdr3_aa: ASTRGWGTHYEQY; d_call: NA; v_call: TRBV11-2
cdr3_aa: ASSFPRPPSGPGKGYNEQF; d_call: TRBD2; v_call: TRBV13
cdr3_aa: ASTLSGTGWTEAF; d_call: TRBD1; v_call: TRBV12-3/TRBV12-4
cdr3_aa: ASSYSPGSREQY; d_call: NA; v_call: TRBV6-2/TRBV6-3